This TCR beta chain was observed in a study of T cell responses to AZD1222 COVID-19 vaccine. Sequenced by immunoSEQ multiplex PCR; TCRdb stores in-frame clones only, minus some. The sample shows roughly 120,000 clones, 70% to 90% of them seen only once. This clone was counted only a few times. This CDR3 has 15 amino acids. Germline V gene sequence: CDR1 ENHRY, CDR2 SYGVKD. Trimming shortened V by 10 bases and J by 0 bases, and 19 bases separated the two germline ends. The chain couples TRBV10-3 to TRBJ2-7; tentatively, D is TRBD1 (5 bases). The TCR sequence derives from an adult in good health. This specimen consisted of peripheral blood, obtained on day 0 of AZD1222 vaccination. The CDR3, as DNA: TGTGCCACCACCCAACCTGGGGCAAACTCCTACGAGCAGTACTTC. Translating gives CATTQPGANSYEQYF.